A selection of T cell receptor beta chains follows, all from one sample in a study of T cell repertoires in cytomegalovirus infection. One entry per CDR3 protein, called by TCRdb with MiXCR from the reads. The table includes roughly 180,000 distinct CDR3 sequences, roughly a sixth detected once. Sequencing was performed on CD8+ T cells from PBMCs. The receptors here all came from a human donor in good health (CMV status not recorded). Some clones in this sample may be carry-over from other donors' samples. The CDR3 runs from the conserved cysteine through the conserved F or W.

j_call v_call cdr3_aa
TRBJ1-6 TRBV7-2 CASRTGTGFDSPLHF
TRBJ2-2 TRBV19 CASSIFGGAGELFF
TRBJ2-7 TRBV6-5 CASSYVGGYEQYF
TRBJ1-2 TRBV7-8 CASSRENGHGYTF
TRBJ2-2 TRBV12-3/TRBV12-4 CASSPPGRGNTGELFF
TRBJ2-5 TRBV14 CASSQDGDRDETQYF
TRBJ2-7 TRBV30 CAWSQGHEQYF
TRBJ2-7 TRBV28 CASSFQGNYEQYF
TRBJ1-1 TRBV28 CASSLQVTPNTEAFF
TRBJ1-2 TRBV7-9 CASRWDVYGYTF
TRBJ2-2 TRBV4-1 CASSKGQGGITGELFF
TRBJ1-1 TRBV2 CASTPGALNTEAFF
TRBJ2-7 TRBV6-8 CAIRGQDTSYEQYF
TRBJ2-7 TRBV7-6 CASSASVGGGQYF
TRBJ2-3 TRBV7-2 CASSPSGGAGDTQYF
TRBJ2-7 TRBV20-1 CSARGGQGLTYEQYF
TRBJ2-7 TRBV30 CAWSGWDRTTYEQYF
TRBJ2-3 TRBV7-9 CASSLVQGTDTQYF
TRBJ2-1 TRBV10-3 CAIRGLAGGLDNEQFF
TRBJ2-7 TRBV6-5 CASSYGSGPDYEQYF
TRBJ2-2 TRBV12-5 CASGLSTGELFF
TRBJ2-7 TRBV20-1 CSARDLAGGSYEQYF
TRBJ2-7 TRBV4-1 CASSQGSDRTTYEQYF
TRBJ2-3 TRBV10-3 CAISESYDTQYF
TRBJ2-3 TRBV7-3 CASSSSAAGLDWTDTQYF
TRBJ1-6 TRBV11-3 CASSSTGGYGSPLHF
TRBJ1-4 TRBV4-3 CASSQDLTTNEKLFF
TRBJ2-7 TRBV12-3/TRBV12-4 CASTGPGQAYEQYF
TRBJ2-5 TRBV7-9 CASSPGTEETQYF